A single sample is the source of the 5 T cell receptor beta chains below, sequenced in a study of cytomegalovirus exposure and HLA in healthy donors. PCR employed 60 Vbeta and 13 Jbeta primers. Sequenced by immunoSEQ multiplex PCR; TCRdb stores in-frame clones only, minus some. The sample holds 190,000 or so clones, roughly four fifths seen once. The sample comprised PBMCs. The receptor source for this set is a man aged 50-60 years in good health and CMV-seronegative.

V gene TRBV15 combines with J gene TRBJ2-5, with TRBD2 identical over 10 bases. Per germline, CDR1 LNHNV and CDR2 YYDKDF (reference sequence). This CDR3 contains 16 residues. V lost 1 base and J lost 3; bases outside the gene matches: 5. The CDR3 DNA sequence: TGTGCCACCAGCAGAGGAGCGGGGGGGCTGGAAGAGACCCAGTACTTC. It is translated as CATSRGAGGLEETQYF.

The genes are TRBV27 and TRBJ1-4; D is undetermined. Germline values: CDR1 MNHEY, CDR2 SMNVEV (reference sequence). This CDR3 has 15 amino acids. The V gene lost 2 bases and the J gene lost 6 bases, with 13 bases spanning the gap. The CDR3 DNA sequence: TGTGCCAGCAGTTTAATGGGGAGGCGGGATGAAAAACTGTTTTTT. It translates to CASSLMGRRDEKLFF.

The CDR3 region is CASSVVTGLTDTQYF. In DNA form, the CDR3 reads TGTGCCAGCAGCGTAGTGACAGGGCTCACAGATACGCAGTATTTT. The chain has TRBV9 and TRBJ2-3; 7 nucleotides match TRBD1. Per the germline V gene, CDR1 is SGDLS and CDR2 is YYNGEE. The V segment lost 0 bases and the J segment 2 bases; nucleotides outside the gene matches: 3. This CDR3 region has 15 residues.

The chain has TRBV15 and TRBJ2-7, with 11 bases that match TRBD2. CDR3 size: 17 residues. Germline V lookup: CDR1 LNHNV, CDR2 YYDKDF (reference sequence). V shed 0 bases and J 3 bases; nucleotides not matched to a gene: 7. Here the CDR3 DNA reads TGTGCCACCAGCAGAGACCTACTAGCGGGGGAAATCTACGAGCAGTACTTC. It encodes CATSRDLLAGEIYEQYF.

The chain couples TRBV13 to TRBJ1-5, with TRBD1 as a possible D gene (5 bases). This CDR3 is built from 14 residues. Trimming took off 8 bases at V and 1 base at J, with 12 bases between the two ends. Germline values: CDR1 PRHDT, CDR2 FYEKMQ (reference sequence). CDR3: CASSRAGSNQPQHF. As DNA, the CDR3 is TGTGCCAGCTCCAGGGCAGGGAGCAATCAGCCCCAGCATTTT.